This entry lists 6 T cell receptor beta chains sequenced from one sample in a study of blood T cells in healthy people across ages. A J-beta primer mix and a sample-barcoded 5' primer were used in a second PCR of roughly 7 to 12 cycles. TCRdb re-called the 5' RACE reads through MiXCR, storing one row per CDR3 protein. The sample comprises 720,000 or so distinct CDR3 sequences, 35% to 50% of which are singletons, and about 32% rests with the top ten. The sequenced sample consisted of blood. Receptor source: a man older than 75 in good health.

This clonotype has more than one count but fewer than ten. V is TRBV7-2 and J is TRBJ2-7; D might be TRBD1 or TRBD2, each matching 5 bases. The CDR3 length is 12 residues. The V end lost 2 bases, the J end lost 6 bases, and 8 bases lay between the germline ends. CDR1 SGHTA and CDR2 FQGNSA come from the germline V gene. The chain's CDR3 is CASSLPGREQYF. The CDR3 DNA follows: TGTGCCAGCAGCTTACCGGGACGCGAGCAGTACTTC.

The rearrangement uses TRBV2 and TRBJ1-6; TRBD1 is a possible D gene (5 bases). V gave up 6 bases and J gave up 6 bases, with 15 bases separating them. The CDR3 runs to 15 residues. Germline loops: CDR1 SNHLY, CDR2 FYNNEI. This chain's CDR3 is CASRPAGAFNSPLHF. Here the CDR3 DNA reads TGTGCCAGCAGGCCGGCCGGGGCCTTTAATTCACCCCTCCACTTT.

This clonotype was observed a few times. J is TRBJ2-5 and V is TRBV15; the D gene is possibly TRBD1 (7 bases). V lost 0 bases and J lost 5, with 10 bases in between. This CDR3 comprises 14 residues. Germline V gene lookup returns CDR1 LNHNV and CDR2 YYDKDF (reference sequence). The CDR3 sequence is CATSRDPGGETQYF. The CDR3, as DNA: TGTGCCACCAGCAGAGATCCAGGGGGGGAGACCCAGTACTTC. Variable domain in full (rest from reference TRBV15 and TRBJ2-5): DAMVIQNPRYQVTQFGKPVTLSCSQTLNHNVMYWYQQKSSQAPKLLFHYYDKDFNNEADTPDNFQSRRPNTSFCFLDIRSPGLGDTAMYLCATSRDPGGETQYFGPGTRLLVL.

The DNA for the CDR3 is TGTGCCAGCAGCGTAGTCACGAGGGGCGAACTGTTTTTT. This sequence encodes CASSVVTRGELFF. The V call is TRBV7-2, the J call TRBJ1-4, with D possibly being TRBD1 (5 bases). V gave up 5 bases and J gave up 12 bases, with 16 bases separating them. CDR1 SGHTA and CDR2 FQGNSA come from the germline V gene. The CDR3 totals 13 residues.

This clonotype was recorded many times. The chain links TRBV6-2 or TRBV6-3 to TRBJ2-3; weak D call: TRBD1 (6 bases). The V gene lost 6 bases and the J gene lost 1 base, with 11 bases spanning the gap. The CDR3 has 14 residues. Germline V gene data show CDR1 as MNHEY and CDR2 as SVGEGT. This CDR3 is CASRDRKRTDTQYF. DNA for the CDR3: TGTGCCAGCAGGGACAGAAAACGCACAGATACGCAGTATTTT.

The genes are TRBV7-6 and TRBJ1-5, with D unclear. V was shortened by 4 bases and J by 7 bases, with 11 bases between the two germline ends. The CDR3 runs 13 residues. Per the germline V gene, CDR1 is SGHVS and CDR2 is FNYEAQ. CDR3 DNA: TGTGCCAGCAGCTCCGACCCATCCCAGCCCCAGCATTTT. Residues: CASSSDPSQPQHF.